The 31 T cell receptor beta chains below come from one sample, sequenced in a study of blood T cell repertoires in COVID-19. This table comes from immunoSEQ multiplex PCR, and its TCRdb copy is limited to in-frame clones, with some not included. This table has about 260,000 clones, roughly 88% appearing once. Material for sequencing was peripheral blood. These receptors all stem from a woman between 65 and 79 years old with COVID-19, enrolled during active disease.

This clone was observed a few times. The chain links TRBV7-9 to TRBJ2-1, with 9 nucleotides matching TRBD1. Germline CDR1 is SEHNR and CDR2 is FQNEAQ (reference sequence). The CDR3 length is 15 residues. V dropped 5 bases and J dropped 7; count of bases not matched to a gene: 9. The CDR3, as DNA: TGTGCCAGCAGCGTAACAGGGGGCGCGGGAAATGAGCAGTTCTTC. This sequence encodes CASSVTGGAGNEQFF.

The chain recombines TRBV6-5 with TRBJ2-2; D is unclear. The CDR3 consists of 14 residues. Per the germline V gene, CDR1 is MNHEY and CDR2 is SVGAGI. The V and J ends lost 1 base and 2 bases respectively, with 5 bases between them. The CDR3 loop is CASSYLRNTGELFF. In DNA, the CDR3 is TGTGCCAGCAGTTACTTGAGAAACACCGGGGAGCTGTTTTTT.

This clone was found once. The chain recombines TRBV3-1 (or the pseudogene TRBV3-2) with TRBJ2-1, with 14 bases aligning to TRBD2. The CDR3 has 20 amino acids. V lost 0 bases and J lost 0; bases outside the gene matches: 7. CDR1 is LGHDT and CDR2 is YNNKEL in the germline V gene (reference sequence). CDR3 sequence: CASSQDLTSGRASSYNEQFF. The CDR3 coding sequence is TGTGCCAGCAGCCAAGATCTGACTAGCGGGAGGGCGAGCTCCTACAATGAGCAGTTCTTC.

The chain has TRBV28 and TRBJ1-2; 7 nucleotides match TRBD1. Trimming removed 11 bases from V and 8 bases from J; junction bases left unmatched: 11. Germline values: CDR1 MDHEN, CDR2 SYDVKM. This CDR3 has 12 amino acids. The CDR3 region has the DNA TGTGCCTCTTACGGGAGGGGGCGAGGCTACACCTTC. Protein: CASYGRGRGYTF.

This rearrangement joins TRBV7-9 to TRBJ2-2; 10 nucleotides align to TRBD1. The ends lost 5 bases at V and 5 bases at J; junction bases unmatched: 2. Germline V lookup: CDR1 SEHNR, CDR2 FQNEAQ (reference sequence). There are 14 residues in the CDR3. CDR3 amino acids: CASSRDRGTGELFF. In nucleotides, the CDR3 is TGTGCCAGCAGCAGGGACAGGGGAACCGGGGAGCTGTTTTTT.

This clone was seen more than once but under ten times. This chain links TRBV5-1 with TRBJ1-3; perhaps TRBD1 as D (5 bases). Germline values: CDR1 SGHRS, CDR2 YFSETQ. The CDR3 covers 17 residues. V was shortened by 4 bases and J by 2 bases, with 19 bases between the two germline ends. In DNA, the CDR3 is TGCGCCAGCAGCCGCCTTAGTGGCAGGGAAGCTGGAAACACCATATATTTT. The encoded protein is CASSRLSGREAGNTIYF.

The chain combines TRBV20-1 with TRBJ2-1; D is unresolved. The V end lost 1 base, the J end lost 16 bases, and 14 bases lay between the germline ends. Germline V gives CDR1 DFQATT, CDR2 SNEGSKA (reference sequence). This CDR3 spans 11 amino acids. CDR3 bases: TGCAGTGCTAGAGGGAATAGAGGTCTCTTCTTC. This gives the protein CSARGNRGLFF.

Here the CDR3 reads CATSARARGQGYTF. In nucleotides, the CDR3 is TGTGCCACCAGTGCGCGGGCCAGGGGGCAGGGCTACACCTTC. The chain uses TRBV24-1 and TRBJ1-2, with 8 bases lining up with TRBD1. The germline CDR1 and CDR2 sequences are KGHDR and SFDVKD. Trimming removed 5 bases from V and 8 bases from J; junction bases left unmatched: 9. This CDR3 contains 14 residues.

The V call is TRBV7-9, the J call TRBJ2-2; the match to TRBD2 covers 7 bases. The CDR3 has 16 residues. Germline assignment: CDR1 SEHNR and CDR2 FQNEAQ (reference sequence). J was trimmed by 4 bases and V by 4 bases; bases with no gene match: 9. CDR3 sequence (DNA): TGTGCCAGCAGCTCGACTAGCCTCGGGGGCACCGGGGAGCTGTTTTTT. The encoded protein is CASSSTSLGGTGELFF. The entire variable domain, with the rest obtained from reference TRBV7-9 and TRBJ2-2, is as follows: DTGVSQNPRHKITKRGQNVTFRCDPISEHNRLYWYRQTLGQGPEFLTYFQNEAQLEKSRLLSDRFSAERPKGSFSTLEIQRTEQGDSAMYLCASSSTSLGGTGELFFGEGSRLTVL.

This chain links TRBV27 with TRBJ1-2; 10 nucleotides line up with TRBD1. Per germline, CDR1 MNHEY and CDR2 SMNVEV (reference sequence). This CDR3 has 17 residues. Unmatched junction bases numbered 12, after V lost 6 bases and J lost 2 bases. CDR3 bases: TGTGCCAGCAGGAAGCCAGGGACAGGGGTCTCCAACTATGGCTACACCTTC. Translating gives CASRKPGTGVSNYGYTF.

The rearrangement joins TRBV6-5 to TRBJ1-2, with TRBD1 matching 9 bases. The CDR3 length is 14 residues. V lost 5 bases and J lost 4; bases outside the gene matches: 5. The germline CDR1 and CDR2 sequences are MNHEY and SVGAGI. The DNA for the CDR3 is TGTGCCAGCAGTACAACGACAGGGGGCTATGGCTACACCTTC. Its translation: CASSTTTGGYGYTF.

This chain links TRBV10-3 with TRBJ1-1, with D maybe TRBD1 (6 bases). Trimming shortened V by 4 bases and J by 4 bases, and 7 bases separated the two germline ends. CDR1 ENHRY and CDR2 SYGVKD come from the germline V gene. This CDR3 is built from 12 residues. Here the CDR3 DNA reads TGTGCCATCAGTGTAGGGGGCACTGAAGCTTTCTTT. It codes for CAISVGGTEAFF.

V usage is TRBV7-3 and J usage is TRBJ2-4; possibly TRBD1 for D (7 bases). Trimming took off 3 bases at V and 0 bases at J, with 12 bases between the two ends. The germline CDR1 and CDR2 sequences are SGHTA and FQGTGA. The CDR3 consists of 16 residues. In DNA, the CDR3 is TGTGCCAGCAGCTTCAGGGGGGATCTAGCCAAAAACATTCAGTACTTC. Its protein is CASSFRGDLAKNIQYF.

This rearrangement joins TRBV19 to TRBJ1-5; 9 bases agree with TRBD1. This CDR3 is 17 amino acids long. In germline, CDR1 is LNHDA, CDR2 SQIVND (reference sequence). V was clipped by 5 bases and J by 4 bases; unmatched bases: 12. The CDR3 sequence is CASSSATGGEGNQPQHF. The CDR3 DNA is TGTGCCAGTAGTTCCGCGACAGGGGGAGAGGGAAATCAGCCCCAGCATTTT.

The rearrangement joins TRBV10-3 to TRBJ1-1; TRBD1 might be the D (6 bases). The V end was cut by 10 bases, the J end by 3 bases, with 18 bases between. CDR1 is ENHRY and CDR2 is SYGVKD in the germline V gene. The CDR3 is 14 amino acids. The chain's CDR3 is CASGQLGLDTEAFF. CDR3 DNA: TGTGCCAGCGGACAGCTCGGGCTTGACACTGAAGCTTTCTTT.

The CDR3 protein is CASSLRTGKETQYF. The CDR3 DNA reads as TGTGCCAGCAGCTTACGGACAGGGAAAGAGACCCAGTACTTC. The chain has TRBV5-4 and TRBJ2-5, with 8 bases lining up with TRBD1. The J segment lost 3 bases and the V segment lost 2 bases, leaving 3 bases of the junction unmatched. The germline V gene has CDR1 SGHNT and CDR2 YYREEE (reference sequence). CDR3 length: 14 amino acids. Full variable domain (remainder filled in from reference TRBV5-4 and TRBJ2-5): ETGVTQSPTHLIKTRGQQVTLRCSSQSGHNTVSWYQQALGQGPQFIFQYYREEENGRGNFPPRFSGLQFPNYSSELNVNALELDDSALYLCASSLRTGKETQYFGPGTRLLVL.

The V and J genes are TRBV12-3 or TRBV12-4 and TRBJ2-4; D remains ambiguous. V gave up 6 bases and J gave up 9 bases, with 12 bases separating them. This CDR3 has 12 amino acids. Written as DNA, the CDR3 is TGTGCCAGCAGCTTCCAACATGGCATTCAGTACTTC. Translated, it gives CASSFQHGIQYF.

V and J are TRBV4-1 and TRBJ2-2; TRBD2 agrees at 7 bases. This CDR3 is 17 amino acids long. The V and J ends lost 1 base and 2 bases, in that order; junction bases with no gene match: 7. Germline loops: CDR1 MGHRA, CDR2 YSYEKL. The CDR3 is CASSQVRAGLNTGELFF. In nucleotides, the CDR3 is TGCGCCAGCAGCCAAGTCCGCGCGGGACTAAACACCGGGGAGCTGTTTTTT.

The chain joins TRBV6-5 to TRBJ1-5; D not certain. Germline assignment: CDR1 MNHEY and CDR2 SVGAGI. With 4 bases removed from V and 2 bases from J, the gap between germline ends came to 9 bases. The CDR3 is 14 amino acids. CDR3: CASSSRGGNQPQHF. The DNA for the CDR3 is TGTGCCAGCAGTTCCCGGGGTGGCAATCAGCCCCAGCATTTT.

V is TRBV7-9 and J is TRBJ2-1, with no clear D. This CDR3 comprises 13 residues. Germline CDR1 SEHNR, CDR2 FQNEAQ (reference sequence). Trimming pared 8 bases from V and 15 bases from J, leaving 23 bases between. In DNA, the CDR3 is TGTGCCAGCGGTTTACAAAATCCATCAGGCCCGTTCTTC. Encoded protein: CASGLQNPSGPFF.

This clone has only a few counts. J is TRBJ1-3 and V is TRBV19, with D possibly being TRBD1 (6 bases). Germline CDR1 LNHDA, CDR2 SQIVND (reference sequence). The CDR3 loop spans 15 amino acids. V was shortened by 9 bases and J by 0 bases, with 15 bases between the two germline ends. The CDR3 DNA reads TGTGCCAGCTTCGACAGGTTTTCCTCTGGAAACACCATATATTTT. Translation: CASFDRFSSGNTIYF.

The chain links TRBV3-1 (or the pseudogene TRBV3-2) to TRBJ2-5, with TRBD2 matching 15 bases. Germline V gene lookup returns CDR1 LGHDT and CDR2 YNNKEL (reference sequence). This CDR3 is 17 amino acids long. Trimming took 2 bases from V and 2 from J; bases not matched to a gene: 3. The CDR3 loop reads CASSQRTSGRGQETQYF. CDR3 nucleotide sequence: TGTGCCAGCAGCCAAAGGACTAGCGGGAGGGGGCAAGAGACCCAGTACTTC.

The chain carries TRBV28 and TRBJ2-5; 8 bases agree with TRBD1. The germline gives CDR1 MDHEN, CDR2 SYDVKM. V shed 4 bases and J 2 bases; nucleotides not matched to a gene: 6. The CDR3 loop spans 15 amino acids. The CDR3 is CASSSPGQVQETQYF. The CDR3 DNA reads TGTGCCAGCAGTTCTCCGGGACAGGTTCAAGAGACCCAGTACTTC.

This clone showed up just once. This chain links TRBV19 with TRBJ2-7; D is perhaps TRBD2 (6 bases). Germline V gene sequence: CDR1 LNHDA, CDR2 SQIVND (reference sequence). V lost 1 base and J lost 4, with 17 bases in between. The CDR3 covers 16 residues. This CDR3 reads CASSIGRVGSRYEQYF. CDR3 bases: TGTGCCAGTAGTATAGGTCGGGTCGGGAGTAGATACGAGCAGTACTTC. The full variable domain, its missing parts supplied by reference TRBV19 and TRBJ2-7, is DGGITQSPKYLFRKEGQNVTLSCEQNLNHDAMYWYRQDPGQGLRLIYYSQIVNDFQKGDIAEGYSVSREKKESFPLTVTSAQKNPTAFYLCASSIGRVGSRYEQYFGPGTRLTVT.

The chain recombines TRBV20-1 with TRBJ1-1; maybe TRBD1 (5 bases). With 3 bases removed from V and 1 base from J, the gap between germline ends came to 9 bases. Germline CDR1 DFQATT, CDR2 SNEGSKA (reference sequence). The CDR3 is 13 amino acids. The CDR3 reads CSASGRANTEAFF. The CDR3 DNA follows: TGCAGTGCTAGTGGCAGGGCGAACACTGAAGCTTTCTTT.

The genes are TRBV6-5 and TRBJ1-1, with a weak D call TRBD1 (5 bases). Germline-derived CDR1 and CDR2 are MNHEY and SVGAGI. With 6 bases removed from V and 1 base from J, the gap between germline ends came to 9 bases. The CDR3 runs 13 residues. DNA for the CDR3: TGTGCCAGCAGGCTACAGGAGAACACTGAAGCTTTCTTT. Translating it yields CASRLQENTEAFF.

CDR3 sequence (DNA): TGTGCCATCAGTTACAGCACAGGGGGTGAAGCTTTCTTT. Its translation is CAISYSTGGEAFF. The chain employs TRBV10-3 and TRBJ1-1, with TRBD1 matching over 8 bases. The CDR3 runs 13 residues. CDR1 is ENHRY, CDR2 SYGVKD, per germline. V gave up 5 bases and J gave up 7 bases; unmatched junction bases: 6.

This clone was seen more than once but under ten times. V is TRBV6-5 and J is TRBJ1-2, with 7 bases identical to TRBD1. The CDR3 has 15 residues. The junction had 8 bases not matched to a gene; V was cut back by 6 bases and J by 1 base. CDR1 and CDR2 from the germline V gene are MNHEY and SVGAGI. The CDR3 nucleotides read TGTGCCAGCAGAAAAAACAGGGGTGGTAACTATGGCTACACCTTC. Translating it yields CASRKNRGGNYGYTF.

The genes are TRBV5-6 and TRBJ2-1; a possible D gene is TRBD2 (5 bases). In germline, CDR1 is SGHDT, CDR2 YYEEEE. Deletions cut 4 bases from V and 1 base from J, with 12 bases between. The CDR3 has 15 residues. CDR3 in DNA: TGTGCCAGCAGCCCCGGGGTACGTTCCTACAATGAGCAGTTCTTC. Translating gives CASSPGVRSYNEQFF. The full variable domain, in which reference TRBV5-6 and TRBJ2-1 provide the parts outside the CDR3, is DAGVTQSPTHLIKTRGQQVTLRCSPKSGHDTVSWYQQALGQGPQFIFQYYEEEERQRGNFPDRFSGHQFPNYSSELNVNALLLGDSALYLCASSPGVRSYNEQFFGPGTRLTVL.

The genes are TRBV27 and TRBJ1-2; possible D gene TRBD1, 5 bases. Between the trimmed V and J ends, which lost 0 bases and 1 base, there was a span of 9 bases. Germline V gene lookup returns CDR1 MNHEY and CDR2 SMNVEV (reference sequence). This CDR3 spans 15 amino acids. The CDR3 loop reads CASSLSAGLNYGYTF. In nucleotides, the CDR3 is TGTGCCAGCAGTTTATCGGCAGGGCTTAACTATGGCTACACCTTC.

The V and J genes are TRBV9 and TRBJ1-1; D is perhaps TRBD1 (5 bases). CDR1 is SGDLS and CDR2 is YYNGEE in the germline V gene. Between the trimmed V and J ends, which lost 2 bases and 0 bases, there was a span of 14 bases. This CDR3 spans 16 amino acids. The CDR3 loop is CASSVLPQGLNTEAFF. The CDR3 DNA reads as TGTGCCAGCAGCGTTCTTCCCCAGGGTCTGAACACTGAAGCTTTCTTT.